This T cell receptor (beta chain) was obtained from a study of cytomegalovirus exposure and HLA in healthy donors. It was healthy bone marrow donors who served as donors. Germline CDR1 SGDLS, CDR2 YYNGEE. V was shortened by 0 bases and J by 4 bases, with 13 bases between the two germline ends. This CDR3 spans 15 amino acids. 13 Jbeta primers and 60 Vbeta primers were used for the PCR. TCRdb's table, derived via immunoSEQ multiplex PCR, lists solely in-frame clones and lacks some. The top ten hold more than 0.45% of the sample, which has roughly 230,000 clones, about 77% seen once. Sequenced: PBMCs. V and J are TRBV9 and TRBJ1-1; D unclear. The sequence derives from a boy aged 10-17 years in good health and CMV-seronegative. The CDR3 here is CASSVAEGVGTEAFF. The CDR3 DNA reads TGTGCCAGCAGCGTAGCTGAGGGAGTGGGCACTGAAGCTTTCTTT.